The clone carrying this T cell receptor beta chain showed up many times. Its cognate antigen is unknown. One end of the junction is discordant with germline, which a read error may explain. The sample belongs to a study of T cells in Graves' hyperthyroidism and ophthalmopathy. The CDR3 length is 14 residues. Germline-derived CDR1 and CDR2 are SGHRS and YFSETQ. Exclusion followed for patients with uncontrolled infection, other autoimmune disease, pregnancy or lactation. Diagnoses used clinical symptoms, serum thyroxine and TRAb, thyroid ultrasound and orbital computed tomography. The investigators amplified TCR beta CDR3 regions from RNA transcripts. When the TCR CDR3 underwent first-round RT-PCR, the HTBI primer set was used. MiXCR was run by TCRdb on the multiplex PCR reads, yielding one entry per CDR3 protein. This sample has about 570,000 distinct CDR3 sequences, with about half found just once. Study results and caveats: Onset of ophthalmopathy came a median 6.5 months after the model predicted it. Most expanded thyroid clonotypes above 0.001 recurred in blood.

This receptor was identified in an adult woman with Graves' disease, either hyperthyroidism or ophthalmopathy (not recorded which). The rearrangement uses TRBV5-1 and TRBJ2-7, with 7 bases identical to TRBD2. The sample taken for sequencing was peripheral blood or thyroid tissue (not recorded which). Here the CDR3 DNA reads TGTGCCAGCAGCTTAGCGGGCGCCTCCTACGAGCAGTACTTC. It codes for CASSLAGASYEQYF.